Each of the 32 T cell receptor beta chains below was sequenced from the same sample in a study of T cell changes during pregnancy in multiple sclerosis. TCRdb keeps only in-frame clones here, not all; method: immunoSEQ multiplex PCR. Of tens of thousands of clones listed, roughly 90% are singletons. Sequences were derived from peripheral blood, sampled in the second trimester of pregnancy. These receptors were collected from a female donor in good health, enrolled as a control in a pregnancy study.

The rearrangement uses TRBV27 and TRBJ2-1; TRBD2 matches at 12 bases. V shed 4 bases and J 6 bases; nucleotides not matched to a gene: 13. Per germline, CDR1 MNHEY and CDR2 SMNVEV (reference sequence). The length of the CDR3 is 18 residues. CDR3 sequence (DNA): TGTGCCAGCAGTTCGGGACTAGCGGGTAAACGTGGGGCCAATGAGCAGTTCTTC. Translating gives CASSSGLAGKRGANEQFF.

The chain uses TRBV4-3 and TRBJ2-3; tentative D call: TRBD1 (5 bases). Trimming stripped 0 bases from V and 2 bases from J, with 9 bases between. The V gene's germline CDR1 is LGHNA and CDR2 YSLEER. This CDR3 is built from 15 residues. The CDR3 DNA follows: TGCGCCAGCAGCCAAGATATGACAGTCACAGATACGCAGTATTTT. Protein sequence: CASSQDMTVTDTQYF.

The chain is built from TRBV7-2 and TRBJ2-1; 9 nucleotides line up with TRBD2. Germline-derived CDR1 and CDR2 are SGHTA and FQGNSA. J gave up 5 bases and V 7 bases, and 6 bases lay outside the gene matches. This CDR3 has 14 residues. CDR3 nucleotides: TGTGCCAGCAAAAAGCGGGGGGAGCACAATGAGCAGTTCTTC. Translation: CASKKRGEHNEQFF.

This chain connects TRBV27 to TRBJ2-3; 10 bases map to TRBD2. CDR3 size: 15 residues. V was pared by 5 bases and J by 2 bases, with 4 bases of the junction left unmatched. CDR1 is MNHEY, CDR2 SMNVEV, per germline (reference sequence). The CDR3 loop reads CASSISGRPTDTQYF. The CDR3 DNA is TGTGCCAGCAGTATTAGCGGGAGGCCCACAGATACGCAGTATTTT.

The J gene is TRBJ2-2, the V gene TRBV15, with no clear D. Germline CDR1 is LNHNV and CDR2 is YYDKDF (reference sequence). This CDR3 contains 16 residues. Between the trimmed V and J ends, which lost 1 base and 7 bases, there was a span of 16 bases. The CDR3 is CATSRVLVVSGGELFF. CDR3 sequence (DNA): TGTGCCACCAGCAGAGTCCTAGTTGTTAGTGGCGGGGAGCTGTTTTTT.

This chain uses TRBV19 with TRBJ2-5; 8 bases fit TRBD2. From germline, CDR1 is LNHDA and CDR2 SQIVND (reference sequence). The CDR3 totals 11 residues. The junction had 1 base not matched to a gene; V was cut back by 9 bases and J by 4 bases. The CDR3 coding sequence is TGTGCCAGCCTAGCGGGAGAGACCCAGTACTTC. It yields the protein CASLAGETQYF.

The chain uses TRBV27 and TRBJ1-3; 9 bases are shared with TRBD1. The germline CDR1 and CDR2 sequences are MNHEY and SMNVEV (reference sequence). Unmatched junction bases numbered 6, after V lost 6 bases and J lost 3 bases. The CDR3 runs to 15 residues. The CDR3 DNA is TGTGCCAGCAGCGGACAGGGGTTCTATGGAAACACCATATATTTT. Protein sequence: CASSGQGFYGNTIYF.

The table lists this clone with a count of one. Relative to the germline gene, one junction end is altered; a read error may explain this. V gene TRBV6-5 combines with J gene TRBJ2-1; TRBD2 matches 10 bases. The CDR3 is 13 residues long. Germline-derived CDR1 and CDR2 are MNHEY and SVGAGI. The CDR3 DNA follows: TGTGCCAGCAGTGCTAGCGGGGGTAATGGGCAGTTCTTC. This sequence encodes CASSASGGNGQFF.

In this sample, this clone turned up once. The rearrangement joins TRBV6-1 to TRBJ1-5, with 7 bases identical to TRBD1. The CDR3 has 14 residues. V dropped 6 bases and J dropped 3; count of bases not matched to a gene: 5. The germline V gene has CDR1 MNHNS and CDR2 SASEGT. In DNA, the CDR3 is TGTGCCAGCAGGGCCGGGACAGACAATCAGCCCCAGCATTTT. The encoded protein is CASRAGTDNQPQHF.

By share, this clone ranks as medium-sized. The chain carries TRBV6-4 and TRBJ2-5; D is unresolved. Germline V CDR1 and CDR2: MRHNA, SNTAGT. The germline V and J ends were trimmed by 6 bases and 1 base, with 9 bases remaining between them. The CDR3 spans 13 residues. The CDR3 nucleotides are TGTGCCAGCAGCCCCGCGCCCCAAGAGACCCAGTACTTC. The encoded protein is CASSPAPQETQYF.

The CDR3 sequence is CSVETRYYGYTF. The CDR3 nucleotides are TGCAGCGTTGAAACCCGGTACTATGGCTACACCTTC. The chain employs TRBV29-1 and TRBJ1-2; D not certain. The CDR3 consists of 12 residues. Germline V gene lookup returns CDR1 SQVTM and CDR2 ANQGSEA. Trimming left V 2 bases short and J 3 bases short, with 7 bases between. Looking up the rest from reference TRBV29-1 and TRBJ1-2 gives the full variable domain: SAVISQKPSRDICQRGTSLTIQCQVDSQVTMMFWYRQQPGQSLTLIATANQGSEATYESGFVIDKFPISRPNLTFSTLTVSNMSPEDSSIYLCSVETRYYGYTFGSGTRLTVV.

V usage is TRBV30 and J usage is TRBJ1-2, with 7 bases that match TRBD1. V trimming: 0 bases; J trimming: 4 bases; junction bases outside the gene matches: 2. This CDR3 region has 13 residues. Germline-derived CDR1 and CDR2 are GTSNPN and SVGIG (reference sequence). The DNA of the CDR3 is TGTGCCTGGAGTGTAAGACAGGGCTATGGCTACACCTTC. Translating it yields CAWSVRQGYGYTF. Full variable domain (rest looked up from reference TRBV30 and TRBJ1-2): SQTIHQWPATLVQPVGSPLSLECTVEGTSNPNLYWYRQAAGRGLQLLFYSVGIGQISSEVPQNLSASRPQDRQFILSSKKLLLSDSGFYLCAWSVRQGYGYTFGSGTRLTVV.

The chain employs TRBV18 and TRBJ1-6; D is unclear. Trimming took 4 bases from V and 9 from J, leaving 19 bases between them. Per the germline V gene, CDR1 is KGHSH and CDR2 is LQKENI. The CDR3 has 16 amino acids. As DNA, the CDR3 is TGTGCCAGCTCACTCCGGGAAGGGATTAGGAGTTCACCCCTCCACTTT. It translates to CASSLREGIRSSPLHF. Full variable domain (remainder filled in from reference TRBV18 and TRBJ1-6): NAGVMQNPRHLVRRRGQEARLRCSPMKGHSHVYWYRQLPEEGLKFMVYLQKENIIDESGMPKERFSAEFPKEGPSILRIQQVVRGDSAAYFCASSLREGIRSSPLHFGNGTRLTVT.

The chain is built from TRBV13 and TRBJ1-1; TRBD1 matches 8 bases. The CDR3 is made up of 15 amino acids. Germline trimming cut 4 bases from V and 1 base from J; bases unmatched to any gene: 5. The germline CDR1 and CDR2 sequences are PRHDT and FYEKMQ (reference sequence). CDR3 DNA: TGTGCCAGCAGCTCCCTCGGGACAGGGAACACTGAAGCTTTCTTT. It encodes CASSSLGTGNTEAFF.

The genes are TRBV19 and TRBJ2-1; TRBD1 aligns across 10 bases. From germline, CDR1 is LNHDA and CDR2 SQIVND (reference sequence). The J segment lost 7 bases and the V segment lost 8 bases, leaving 11 bases of the junction unmatched. CDR3 size: 15 residues. Here the CDR3 reads CASSTRQGAKNEQFF. The CDR3, as DNA: TGTGCCAGTTCAACCAGACAGGGGGCTAAGAATGAGCAGTTCTTC.

The chain links TRBV11-2 to TRBJ1-6; TRBD1 is a possible D gene (5 bases). This CDR3 comprises 15 residues. Looked up from germline, CDR1 is SGHAT and CDR2 is FQNNGV. With 2 bases removed from V and 10 bases from J, the gap between germline ends came to 15 bases. CDR3 sequence (DNA): TGTGCCAGCAGCTTACTACCTGCGGGGGACTCACCCCTCCACTTT. Translating gives CASSLLPAGDSPLHF.

This clone was seen a handful of times. V and J are TRBV9 and TRBJ2-2; D may be TRBD1 (6 bases). CDR3 length: 16 amino acids. The V and J ends lost 3 bases and 0 bases respectively, with 12 bases between them. The germline V gene has CDR1 SGDLS and CDR2 YYNGEE. The CDR3 protein is CASSAPAGANTGELFF. The CDR3 DNA follows: TGTGCCAGCAGCGCCCCGGCAGGGGCGAACACCGGGGAGCTGTTTTTT.

CDR3 region: CASTTGQGENEQYF. In nucleotides, the CDR3 is TGTGCCAGCACTACCGGACAGGGGGAAAACGAGCAGTACTTC. The V call is TRBV6-1, the J call TRBJ2-7, with TRBD1 matching 10 bases. The CDR3 sequence is 14 residues long. Germline V gene data show CDR1 as MNHNS and CDR2 as SASEGT. The V segment lost 7 bases and the J segment 5 bases; nucleotides outside the gene matches: 8.

The chain is built from TRBV19 and TRBJ1-1; D perhaps matches TRBD1 (5 bases). CDR1 is LNHDA, CDR2 SQIVND, per germline (reference sequence). There are 13 residues in the CDR3. The V end was cut by 3 bases, the J end by 4 bases, with 9 bases between. For the CDR3, the DNA is TGTGCCAGTAGTATCGTGGACACCACTGAAGCTTTCTTT. The encoded protein is CASSIVDTTEAFF.

The V and J genes are TRBV6-4 and TRBJ2-6, with 10 bases that match TRBD1. With 4 bases clipped from V and 4 bases from J, the junction kept 4 bases outside the gene matches. Per the germline V gene, CDR1 is MRHNA and CDR2 is SNTAGT. The CDR3 runs to 16 residues. This chain's CDR3 is CASSVGTGDGANVLTF. CDR3 in DNA: TGTGCCAGCAGTGTTGGGACAGGGGACGGGGCCAACGTCCTGACTTTC.

The chain uses TRBV11-3 and TRBJ2-7; D may be TRBD1 (6 bases). Germline values: CDR1 SGHNT, CDR2 YENEEA. CDR3 length: 15 residues. The ends were cut back, 2 bases at V and 6 bases at J, with 17 bases in the middle. The CDR3: CASSLLEGRGGEQYF. The CDR3 DNA follows: TGTGCCAGCAGCTTATTGGAAGGGCGAGGGGGCGAGCAGTACTTC.

The chain recombines TRBV10-3 with TRBJ1-1; 9 bases map to TRBD1. The J segment lost 4 bases and the V segment lost 6 bases, leaving 9 bases of the junction unmatched. CDR3 length: 15 amino acids. Germline loops: CDR1 ENHRY, CDR2 SYGVKD. CDR3 region: CAIRSGTGLVTEAFF. Written as DNA, the CDR3 is TGTGCCATCAGGTCCGGGACAGGGTTGGTCACTGAAGCTTTCTTT.

V and J are TRBV2 and TRBJ2-2, with D possibly matching TRBD1 (7 bases). Trimming removed 8 bases at V and 1 base at J, with 11 bases between. The CDR3 length is 14 residues. Germline V gene sequence: CDR1 SNHLY, CDR2 FYNNEI. The CDR3 sequence: CASAGGLNTGELFF. The CDR3 bases are TGTGCCAGCGCAGGGGGACTGAACACCGGGGAGCTGTTTTTT.

The CDR3 protein is CASRNSMSGSYGYTF. The CDR3 DNA follows: TGTGCCAGCAGAAATTCGATGTCAGGGTCCTATGGCTACACCTTC. The chain has TRBV28 and TRBJ1-2; D possibly corresponds to TRBD1 (5 bases). In germline, CDR1 is MDHEN, CDR2 SYDVKM. Trimming removed 6 bases from V and 4 bases from J, with 18 bases in between. The CDR3 totals 15 residues.

The V gene is TRBV29-1, the J gene TRBJ1-1; TRBD1 might be the D (6 bases). The V gene's germline CDR1 is SQVTM and CDR2 ANQGSEA. Trimming took off 6 bases at V and 4 bases at J, with 21 bases between the two ends. The CDR3 covers 15 residues. For the CDR3, the DNA is TGCAGCGTAGCAGGCGGGGGGCTGAGCGGCACTGAAGCTTTCTTT. Translation gives CSVAGGGLSGTEAFF.

This clone appeared once. The chain joins TRBV6-5 to TRBJ1-1; 8 bases match TRBD1. This CDR3 contains 14 residues. Germline V gene data show CDR1 as MNHEY and CDR2 as SVGAGI. V lost 8 bases to trimming and J lost 5 bases; unmatched junction nucleotides: 10. The CDR3 is CASLGQGRLTEAFF. CDR3 DNA: TGTGCCAGCCTAGGACAGGGTCGTTTGACTGAAGCTTTCTTT.

The chain uses TRBV7-9 and TRBJ2-3, with a weak D call TRBD2 (7 bases). This CDR3 has 15 residues. Germline CDR1 is SEHNR and CDR2 is FQNEAQ (reference sequence). V was shortened by 5 bases and J by 2 bases, with 14 bases between the two germline ends. CDR3: CASSRRGTHTDTQYF. The CDR3 DNA follows: TGTGCCAGCAGCCGGCGGGGGACACACACAGATACGCAGTATTTT.

The chain couples TRBV7-9 to TRBJ1-1; possibly TRBD1 for D (6 bases). The CDR3 has 14 amino acids. Germline CDR1 is SEHNR and CDR2 is FQNEAQ (reference sequence). V was clipped by 3 bases and J by 5 bases, with 13 bases between them. DNA for the CDR3: TGTGCCAGCAGCTTCCCGACAGGAAGAACTGAAGCTTTCTTT. Its translation: CASSFPTGRTEAFF.

V usage is TRBV18 and J usage is TRBJ2-7; 8 bases are shared with TRBD1. The V gene's germline CDR1 is KGHSH and CDR2 LQKENI. The V gene end was trimmed by 2 bases and the J gene end by 5 bases; junction bases not matched to a gene: 5. The CDR3 totals 14 residues. The CDR3 region is CASSPRTGLDEQYF. In nucleotides, the CDR3 is TGTGCCAGCTCACCAAGGACAGGGCTAGACGAGCAGTACTTC.

The chain employs TRBV7-8 and TRBJ2-7, with TRBD1 matching 9 bases. Germline CDR1 and CDR2: SGHVS and FQNEAQ. J was trimmed by 6 bases and V by 0 bases; bases with no gene match: 6. This CDR3 comprises 15 residues. CDR3 DNA sequence: TGTGCCAGCAGCTTAGCTCGGACAGGGGCAGCCGAGCAGTACTTC. Amino acids: CASSLARTGAAEQYF.

The CDR3 DNA follows: TGCGCCAGCAGCTCCGGACTAGCGGGATTCAAAAACATTCAGTACTTC. It translates to CASSSGLAGFKNIQYF. The V and J genes are TRBV5-1 and TRBJ2-4, with 12 bases matching TRBD2. Germline V gene data show CDR1 as SGHRS and CDR2 as YFSETQ. With V trimmed by 3 bases and J by 3 bases, 4 bases remained unmatched. The CDR3 covers 16 residues.

The gene calls are TRBV5-1 and TRBJ2-7; TRBD2 aligns across 7 bases. CDR3 size: 16 residues. With V trimmed by 6 bases and J by 2 bases, 14 bases remained unmatched. Germline CDR1 and CDR2: SGHRS and YFSETQ. CDR3 sequence reads: CASTLTSGRGAYEQYF. CDR3 in DNA: TGCGCCAGCACCCTTACCAGTGGGAGGGGAGCCTACGAGCAGTACTTC.